The present T cell receptor beta chain was sequenced within a study of sequential checkpoint blockade in melanoma. Study information: DNA from 85 to 95 pretreatment tumor samples underwent TCRβ immunosequencing.

As to treatment: randomized to nivolumab then ipilimumab (arm A) or the reverse (arm B). Some clones are missing from TCRdb's copy, which holds only in-frame ones; the method was immunoSEQ multiplex PCR. Altogether roughly 20,000 clones are present, 26% being singletons, with the ten largest covering 6.5% to 9%. The V end was cut by 5 bases, the J end by 0 bases, with 12 bases between. CDR1 and CDR2 (germline): SGHRS, YFSETQ. The CDR3 sequence is 15 residues long. The sample consisted of tumor tissue (inferred from file names), taken from a patient given nivolumab and ipilimumab in sequence. The rearrangement uses TRBV5-1 and TRBJ1-3; D gene unclear. The sequence derives from a human donor with melanoma. CDR3 residues: CASSVAADSGNTIYF. CDR3 sequence (DNA): TGCGCCAGCAGTGTAGCGGCGGACTCTGGAAACACCATATATTTT.